These T cell receptor beta chains were read from a single sample in a study of T-cell memory formation after mild COVID-19. TCRdb reprocessed the 5' RACE reads via MiXCR and lists one record per CDR3 protein. The table lists hundreds of thousands of distinct CDR3 sequences, about 20% of them singletons. Sequencing used PBMCs or a T cell subset sorted from them (not recorded which). The receptor source for this set is an adult woman who had mild COVID-19 (a few samples of this study predate the infection). Cell type and time point are not known. Each CDR3 is given with its conserved first and last residue. D genes are given only for firm matches. Rows give clone size only sometimes, using once, few, many, or a class for an expanded clone.

v_gene	j_gene	abundance	d_gene	len	CDR3aa	CDR3nt
TRBV3-1	TRBJ2-1	few	TRBD1	17	CASSQDRGQVTYNEQFF	TGTGCCAGCAGCCAAGATCGGGGACAGGTAACCTACAATGAGCAGTTCTTC
TRBV24-1	TRBJ2-5	.	.	11	CATIPSETQYF	TGTGCCACCATTCCGTCCGAGACCCAGTACTTC
TRBV7-3	TRBJ1-6	many	.	13	CASSFMLNSPLHF	TGTGCCAGCAGCTTTATGTTGAATTCACCCCTCCACTTT
TRBV27	TRBJ1-2	.	.	13	CASSQGIGYGYTF	TGTGCCAGCAGCCAGGGGATTGGCTATGGCTACACCTTC
TRBV11-1	TRBJ1-1	few	.	14	CASSRSGLNTEAFF	TGTGCCAGCAGCCGTTCAGGATTAAACACTGAAGCTTTCTTT
TRBV7-2	TRBJ2-7	.	TRBD1	15	CASSLSSGGRYEQYF	TGTGCCAGCAGCTTATCCTCAGGGGGCAGGTACGAGCAGTACTTC
TRBV6-2/TRBV6-3	TRBJ2-3	.	TRBD2	14	CASKASGWPDTQYF	TGTGCCAGCAAGGCTAGCGGGTGGCCAGATACGCAGTATTTT
TRBV20-1	TRBJ2-1	.	.	16	CSASPRVGLIYNEQFF	TGCAGTGCTAGTCCCCGGGTGGGACTCATATACAATGAGCAGTTCTTC
TRBV5-4	TRBJ2-1	few	.	13	CASSSARGDEQFF	TGTGCCAGCAGCTCCGCGCGAGGGGATGAGCAGTTCTTC
TRBV5-6	TRBJ1-2	.	.	14	CASSVHQGLSGYTF	TGTGCCAGCAGCGTCCACCAGGGACTTAGTGGCTACACCTTC
TRBV9	TRBJ2-5	few	.	15	CASSIHQRGQETQYF	TGTGCCAGCAGCATTCATCAAAGGGGCCAAGAGACCCAGTACTTC
TRBV4-1	TRBJ2-5	.	.	15	CASSQFQGSGETQYF	TGCGCCAGCAGCCAATTTCAGGGCTCGGGGGAGACCCAGTACTTC
TRBV2	TRBJ2-2	.	.	13	CASGVGRSGELFF	TGTGCCAGCGGGGTCGGGAGATCCGGGGAGCTGTTTTTT
TRBV10-3	TRBJ1-5	.	.	13	CAISEVKDQPQHF	TGTGCCATCAGTGAGGTGAAGGATCAGCCCCAGCATTTT
TRBV11-3	TRBJ1-3	few	.	15	CASSRTISSGNTIYF	TGTGCCAGCAGCCGTACAATTAGCTCTGGAAACACCATATATTTT
TRBV7-9	TRBJ2-1	.	TRBD2	17	CASSPRAGASSYNEQFF	TGTGCCAGCAGCCCCCGAGCGGGGGCAAGCTCCTACAATGAGCAGTTCTTC
TRBV9	TRBJ2-7	few	.	14	CASSVEIGSSEQYF	TGTGCCAGCAGCGTCGAAATAGGAAGTTCCGAGCAGTACTTC
TRBV20-1	TRBJ2-3	.	TRBD2	13	CSAKGAGGDTQYF	TGCAGTGCTAAGGGTGCGGGAGGAGATACGCAGTATTTT
TRBV9	TRBJ1-2	.	.	15	CASSSGAAGGYGYTF	TGTGCCAGCAGCTCCGGCGCAGCCGGCGGCTATGGCTACACCTTC
TRBV14	TRBJ2-7	.	TRBD2	15	CASSPGTSGNYEQYF	TGTGCCAGCAGCCCCGGGACTAGCGGTAATTACGAGCAGTACTTC
TRBV7-2	TRBJ2-7	few	TRBD2	16	CASSEEFSGSAREQYF	TGTGCCAGCAGCGAAGAATTTAGCGGGAGCGCCAGGGAGCAGTACTTC
TRBV20-1	TRBJ1-2	few	TRBD1	16	CSARDSSGGNYYGYTF	TGCAGTGCTAGAGATTCCTCAGGGGGTAACTACTATGGCTACACCTTC
TRBV2	TRBJ2-7	.	.	14	CASSEDRSAYEQYF	TGTGCCAGCAGTGAAGACAGGAGTGCCTACGAGCAGTACTTC
TRBV3-1	TRBJ2-3	.	.	15	CASSQDGREPDTQYF	TGTGCCAGCAGCCAAGACGGTAGGGAGCCAGATACGCAGTATTTT
TRBV3-1	TRBJ2-1	once	TRBD1	16	CASRPPVGQGANEQFF	TGTGCCAGCAGACCCCCAGTGGGACAGGGGGCTAATGAGCAGTTCTTC
TRBV20-1	TRBJ2-7	few	TRBD2	16	CSARPYTSGSSYEQYF	TGCAGTGCTAGACCGTATACTAGCGGGAGTTCCTACGAGCAGTACTTC
TRBV7-9	TRBJ2-5	few	TRBD1	16	CASSDHRTGGQETQYF	TGTGCCAGCAGCGACCACCGGACAGGGGGCCAAGAGACCCAGTACTTC
TRBV5-1	TRBJ2-1	.	TRBD2	15	CASSFLAGESNEQFF	TGCGCCAGCAGCTTTTTGGCGGGAGAAAGCAATGAGCAGTTCTTC
TRBV6-2/TRBV6-3	TRBJ2-7	many	.	12	CASKGENYEQYF	TGTGCCAGCAAGGGGGAGAACTACGAGCAGTACTTC
TRBV11-2	TRBJ2-7	.	TRBD1	16	CASSPMTGALRYEQYF	TGTGCCAGCAGCCCGATGACAGGGGCCCTCCGTTACGAGCAGTACTTC
TRBV16	TRBJ2-3	.	TRBD2	15	CASSRRDYYTDTQYF	TGTGCCAGCAGCCGTCGGGACTATTACACAGATACGCAGTATTTT
TRBV7-9	TRBJ2-5	few	.	14	CASSLALRTGTQYF	TGTGCCAGCAGCTTAGCGCTCCGGACTGGGACCCAGTACTTC
TRBV18	TRBJ2-1	many	TRBD1	17	CASSHFDRGTGGHEQFF	TGTGCCAGCTCACATTTTGATCGTGGGACAGGGGGCCATGAGCAGTTCTTC
TRBV7-2	TRBJ1-2	.	.	18	CASSPHRLGRETNYGYTF	TGTGCCAGCAGCCCCCATCGCCTGGGGCGGGAAACTAACTATGGCTACACCTTC
TRBV4-2	TRBJ2-1	few	TRBD2	16	CASSPLLAGAYNEQFF	TGTGCCAGCAGCCCGCTACTAGCGGGGGCCTACAATGAGCAGTTCTTC